The sequence of this T cell receptor beta chain was determined in a study of identical twins. This clonotype was counted a few times. TCRdb itself ran the 5' RACE reads through MiXCR, one entry per CDR3 protein. The sample consists of 500,000 or so distinct CDR3 sequences, 14% of them appearing once. V lost 5 bases to trimming and J lost 1 base; unmatched junction nucleotides: 11. There are 16 residues in the CDR3. CDR1 and CDR2 (germline): DFQATT, SNEGSKA (reference sequence). Every sampled donor was Caucasian and healthy. The sample was also linked to a second study, of yellow fever vaccine responses in identical twins.

The chain carries TRBV20-1 and TRBJ2-1; 7 bases are shared with TRBD1. The TCR originated in a woman under 30 in good health. The sequenced material came from CD4+ T cells sorted from blood. The CDR3 coding sequence is TGCAGTGCTCTTAAGCAAGGGGGCCTGTCCTACAATGAGCAGTTCTTC. This encodes CSALKQGGLSYNEQFF.